This TCR beta chain was sequenced for a study of blood T cells in healthy people across ages. Study-wide points: The study regarded diversity estimates from one million T cells as underestimates. Both naive CD4+ cell counts and diversity were greater in long-lived donors than in aged donors.

Then a second PCR, running about 6 to 12 cycles, was carried out with a sample-barcoded 5' primer and a J-beta primer mix. TCRdb recomputed calls from the 5' RACE reads with MiXCR, one row per CDR3 protein. The sample consists of approximately 1,700,000 distinct CDR3 sequences, approximately 40% of them appearing once. This clonotype was detected once. No antigen is known for it. CDR3 length equals 14 residues. Germline lookup yields CDR1 DFQATT and CDR2 SNEGSKA (reference sequence). Germline trimming cut 6 bases from V and 7 bases from J; bases unmatched to any gene: 7. Donors each provided about 9.5 milliliters of peripheral blood. Each sample used at least 6 million PBMCs.

The receptor comes from a human donor in good health. This chain links TRBV20-1 with TRBJ1-6; TRBD1 agrees at 9 bases. The sample comprised blood. Here the CDR3 DNA reads TGCAGTGCCTCGGGACAGGGCCCCAATTCACCCCTCCACTTT. Residues: CSASGQGPNSPLHF.